This T cell receptor (beta chain) was captured by sequencing in a study of Epstein–Barr virus B cells in breast cancer (dated by TCRdb to the early 2020s). Study-wide context: Control T cells were expanded by rapid expansion method with irradiated PBMC feeders, soluble OKT3 and IL-2 approximately 200 U/ml, collected roughly 9-13 days after stimulation. The study was a single-patient case report on whether tumor-infiltrating EBV+ B cells shape the T-cell receptor repertoire in triple-negative breast cancer. Points the paper makes about the study in general: All data came from one patient, described as a first proof of concept, and this single-patient design limits how far the findings can be generalized.

The cysteine opens and the phenylalanine closes a CDR3 of 14 amino acids. Just the 42-base CDR3 DNA is kept, in frame starting at base 1. The germline V gene (reference sequence) gives CDR1 as LGHDT and CDR2 as YNNKEL. Between the V and J ends, shortened by 1 base and 7 bases respectively, the junction contains 10 bases. Preparation of the library involved 5' RACE. The SMARTer Human TCR a/b Profiling Kit was used to build TCR libraries from RNA, capturing the full V(D)J regions of both the alpha and beta chains. After amplification, libraries were cleaned up with AMPure XP beads and then validated using the DNA 1000 Kit on an Agilent 2100 Bioanalyzer. The libraries were sequenced on an Illumina MiSeq using the 600-cycle v3 reagent kit, which produced 2 x 300 bp paired-end reads. In the paper's pipeline: MiXCR and VDJTools were used to process the reads; non-productive clonotypes were removed, and clonotypes were merged by CDR3 amino acid sequence before frequencies were recalculated. CDR3 sequences were matched against the McPAS-TCR database allowing a Levenshtein distance of 1, and UpSet plots were made in R with UpSetR. TCRdb ran its own pipeline on the public reads, namely fastp trimming at Q25 and MiXCR clone calling, and kept in-frame beta chains. Every entry covers one CDR3 protein and lists the most common genes and DNA from its rows. What appears here as the V and J calls and clone size reflects TCRdb's work, not the paper's. For this sample the table gives about 270 distinct CDR3 sequences, of which around 40% were detected only once. The leading ten clones occupy under 95% of the sample.

RNA was extracted from about 9.4e4 to 9.7e5 cultured T cells using RNeasy Micro or Mini kits with on-column DNase digestion included, and the extracted RNA was checked on an Agilent 2100 Bioanalyzer. Many counts were recorded for this clonotype. Its antigen is unknown. No qualities accompany the bases; no much larger clone lies one base away. In this chain, TRBV3-1 is recombined with TRBJ2-2, with an unclear D gene assignment. Sequenced material: tumor-infiltrating lymphocytes expanded in culture. The TCR sequence derives from a woman between 40 and 55 years old with triple-negative breast cancer. The DNA is TGTGCCAGCAGCCAAGTGGGCGACGTCGGGGAGCTGTTTTTT. The translation is CASSQVGDVGELFF.